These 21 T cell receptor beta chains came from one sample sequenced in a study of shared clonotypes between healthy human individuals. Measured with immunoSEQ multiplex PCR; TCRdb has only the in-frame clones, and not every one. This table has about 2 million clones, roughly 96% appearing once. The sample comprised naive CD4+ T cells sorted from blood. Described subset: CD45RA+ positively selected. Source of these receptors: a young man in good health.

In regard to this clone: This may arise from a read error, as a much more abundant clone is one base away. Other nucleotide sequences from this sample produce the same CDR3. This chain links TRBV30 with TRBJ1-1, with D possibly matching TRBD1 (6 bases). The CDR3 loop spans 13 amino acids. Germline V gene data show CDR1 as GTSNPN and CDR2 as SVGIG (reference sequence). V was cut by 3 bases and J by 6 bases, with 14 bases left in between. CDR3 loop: CAWSVLGGAEAFF. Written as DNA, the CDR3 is TGTGCCTGGAGCGTACTAGGGGGTGCTGAAGCTTTCTTT.

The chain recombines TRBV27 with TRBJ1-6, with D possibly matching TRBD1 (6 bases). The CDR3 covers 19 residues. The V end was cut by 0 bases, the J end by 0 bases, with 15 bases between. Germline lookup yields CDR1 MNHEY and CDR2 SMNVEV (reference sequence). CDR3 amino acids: CASSLSQGQGFSYNSPLHF. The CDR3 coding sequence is TGTGCCAGCAGTTTATCGCAAGGCCAGGGGTTCTCCTATAATTCACCCCTCCACTTT.

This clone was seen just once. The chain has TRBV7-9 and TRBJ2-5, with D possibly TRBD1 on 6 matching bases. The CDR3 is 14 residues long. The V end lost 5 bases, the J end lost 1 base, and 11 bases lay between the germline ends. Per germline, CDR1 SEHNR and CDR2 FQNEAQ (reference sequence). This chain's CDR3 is CASSGVGGQETQYF. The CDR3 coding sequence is TGTGCCAGCAGCGGCGTAGGGGGCCAAGAGACCCAGTACTTC. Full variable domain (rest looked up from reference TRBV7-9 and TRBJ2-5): DTGVSQNPRHKITKRGQNVTFRCDPISEHNRLYWYRQTLGQGPEFLTYFQNEAQLEKSRLLSDRFSAERPKGSFSTLEIQRTEQGDSAMYLCASSGVGGQETQYFGPGTRLLVL.

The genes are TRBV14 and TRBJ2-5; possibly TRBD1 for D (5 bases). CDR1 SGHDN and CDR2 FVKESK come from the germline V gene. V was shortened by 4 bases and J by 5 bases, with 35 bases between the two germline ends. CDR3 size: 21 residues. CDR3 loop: CASSLRPDYQGSYGARETQYF. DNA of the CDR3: TGTGCCAGCAGCCTCCGCCCAGATTACCAGGGATCTTATGGAGCTCGTGAGACCCAGTACTTC.

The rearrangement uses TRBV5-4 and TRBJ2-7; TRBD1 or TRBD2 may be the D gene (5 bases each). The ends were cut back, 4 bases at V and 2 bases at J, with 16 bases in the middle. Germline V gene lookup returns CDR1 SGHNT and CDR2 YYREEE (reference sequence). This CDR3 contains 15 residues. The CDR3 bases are TGTGCCAGCAGCCTCGGGACCGCGACTACCTACGAGCAGTACTTC. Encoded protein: CASSLGTATTYEQYF.

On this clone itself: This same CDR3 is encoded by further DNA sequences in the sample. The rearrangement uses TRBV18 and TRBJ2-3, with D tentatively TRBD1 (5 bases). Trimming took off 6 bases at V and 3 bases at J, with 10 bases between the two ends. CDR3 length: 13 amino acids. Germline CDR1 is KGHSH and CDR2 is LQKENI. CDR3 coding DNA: TGTGCCAGCTCGTCTGACAGTACAGATACGCAGTATTTT. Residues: CASSSDSTDTQYF. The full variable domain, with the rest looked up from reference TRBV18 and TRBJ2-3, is NAGVMQNPRHLVRRRGQEARLRCSPMKGHSHVYWYRQLPEEGLKFMVYLQKENIIDESGMPKERFSAEFPKEGPSILRIQQVVRGDSAAYFCASSSDSTDTQYFGPGTRLTVL.

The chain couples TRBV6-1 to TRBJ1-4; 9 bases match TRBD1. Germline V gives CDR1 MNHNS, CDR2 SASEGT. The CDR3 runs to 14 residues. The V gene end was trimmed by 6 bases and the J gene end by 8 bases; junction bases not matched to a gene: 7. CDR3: CASRDRGMSEKLFF. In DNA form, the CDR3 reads TGTGCCAGCAGGGACAGGGGAATGAGCGAAAAACTGTTTTTT.

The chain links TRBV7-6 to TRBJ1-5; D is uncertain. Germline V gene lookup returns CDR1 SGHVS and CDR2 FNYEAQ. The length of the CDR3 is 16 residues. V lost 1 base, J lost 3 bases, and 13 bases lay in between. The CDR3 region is CASSLGSGGYNQPQHF. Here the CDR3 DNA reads TGTGCCAGCAGCTTAGGGTCGGGAGGGTACAATCAGCCCCAGCATTTT.

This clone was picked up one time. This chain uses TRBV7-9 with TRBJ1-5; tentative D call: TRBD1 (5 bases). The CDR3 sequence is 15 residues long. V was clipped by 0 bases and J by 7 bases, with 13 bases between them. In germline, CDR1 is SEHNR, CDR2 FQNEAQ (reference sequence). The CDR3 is CASSLAAGMGQPQHF. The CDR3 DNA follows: TGTGCCAGCAGCTTAGCGGCAGGGATGGGGCAGCCCCAGCATTTT.

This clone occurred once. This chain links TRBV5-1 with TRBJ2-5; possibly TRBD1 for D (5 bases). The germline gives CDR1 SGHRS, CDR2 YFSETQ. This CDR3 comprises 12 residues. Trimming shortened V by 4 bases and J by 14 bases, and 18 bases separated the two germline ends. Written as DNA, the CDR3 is TGCGCCAGCAGCCCAGACCTCAGGGTGTGTTACTTC. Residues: CASSPDLRVCYF.

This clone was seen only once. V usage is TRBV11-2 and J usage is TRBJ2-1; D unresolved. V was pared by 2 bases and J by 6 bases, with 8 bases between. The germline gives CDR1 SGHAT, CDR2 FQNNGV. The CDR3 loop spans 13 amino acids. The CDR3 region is CASSLIGVNEQFF. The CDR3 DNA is TGTGCCAGCAGCTTAATAGGCGTCAATGAGCAGTTCTTC.

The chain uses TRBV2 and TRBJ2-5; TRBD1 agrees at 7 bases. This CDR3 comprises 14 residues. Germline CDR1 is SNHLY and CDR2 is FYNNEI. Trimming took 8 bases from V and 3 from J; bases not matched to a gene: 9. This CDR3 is CASRQGVWEETQYF. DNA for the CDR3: TGTGCCAGCCGACAGGGCGTATGGGAAGAGACCCAGTACTTC.

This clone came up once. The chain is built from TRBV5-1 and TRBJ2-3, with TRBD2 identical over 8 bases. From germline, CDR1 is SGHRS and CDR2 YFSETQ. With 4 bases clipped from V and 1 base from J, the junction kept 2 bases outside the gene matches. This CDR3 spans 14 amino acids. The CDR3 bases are TGCGCCAGCAGCCCGGGACTAGGCACAGATACGCAGTATTTT. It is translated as CASSPGLGTDTQYF. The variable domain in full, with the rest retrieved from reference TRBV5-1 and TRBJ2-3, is KAGVTQTPRYLIKTRGQQVTLSCSPISGHRSVSWYQQTPGQGLQFLFEYFSETQRNKGNFPGRFSGRQFSNSRSEMNVSTLELGDSALYLCASSPGLGTDTQYFGPGTRLTVL.

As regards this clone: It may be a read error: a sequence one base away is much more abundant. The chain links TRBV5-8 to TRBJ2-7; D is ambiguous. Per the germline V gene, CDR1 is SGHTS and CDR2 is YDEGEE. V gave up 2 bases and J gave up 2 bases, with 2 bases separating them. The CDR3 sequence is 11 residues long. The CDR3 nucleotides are TGTGCCAGCAGCTTTACCTACGAGCAGTACTTC. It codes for CASSFTYEQYF.

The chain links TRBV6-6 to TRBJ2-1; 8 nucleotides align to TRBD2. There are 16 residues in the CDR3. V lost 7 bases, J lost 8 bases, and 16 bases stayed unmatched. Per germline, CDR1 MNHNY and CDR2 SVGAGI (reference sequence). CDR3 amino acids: CASTDQRGGRGHEQFF. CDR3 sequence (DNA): TGTGCCAGCACCGACCAACGGGGGGGCCGTGGCCATGAGCAGTTCTTC.

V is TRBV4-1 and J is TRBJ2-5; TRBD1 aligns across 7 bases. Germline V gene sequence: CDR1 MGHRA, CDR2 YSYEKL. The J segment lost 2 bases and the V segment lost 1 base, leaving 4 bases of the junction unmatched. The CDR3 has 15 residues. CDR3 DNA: TGCGCCAGCAGCCAAGTTTGGGACAGACAAGAGACCCAGTACTTC. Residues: CASSQVWDRQETQYF.

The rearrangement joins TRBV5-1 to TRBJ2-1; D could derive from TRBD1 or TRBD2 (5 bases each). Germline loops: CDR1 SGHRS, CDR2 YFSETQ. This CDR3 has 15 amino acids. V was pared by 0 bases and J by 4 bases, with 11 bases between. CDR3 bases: TGCGCCAGCAGCTTGGGGGACGGTGGTTACAATGAGCAGTTCTTC. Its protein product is CASSLGDGGYNEQFF.

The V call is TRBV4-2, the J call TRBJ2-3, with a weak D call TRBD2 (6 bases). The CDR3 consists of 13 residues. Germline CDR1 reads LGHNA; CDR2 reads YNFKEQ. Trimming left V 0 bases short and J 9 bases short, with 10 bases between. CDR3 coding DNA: TGTGCCAGCAGCCAAGATGGGGGGTTGACGCAGTATTTT. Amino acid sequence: CASSQDGGLTQYF.

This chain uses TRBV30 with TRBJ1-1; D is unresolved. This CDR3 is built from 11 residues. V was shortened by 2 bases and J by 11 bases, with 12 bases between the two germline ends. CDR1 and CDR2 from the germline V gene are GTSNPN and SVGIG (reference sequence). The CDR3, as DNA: TGTGCCTGGAGTCCAGACATATTGGCTTTCTTT. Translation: CAWSPDILAFF.

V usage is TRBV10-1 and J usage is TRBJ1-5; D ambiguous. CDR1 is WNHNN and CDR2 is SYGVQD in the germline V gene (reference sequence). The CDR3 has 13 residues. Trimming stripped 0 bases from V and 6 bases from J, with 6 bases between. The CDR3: CASSESRGQPQHF. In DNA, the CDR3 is TGCGCCAGCAGTGAGTCGAGAGGTCAGCCCCAGCATTTT.

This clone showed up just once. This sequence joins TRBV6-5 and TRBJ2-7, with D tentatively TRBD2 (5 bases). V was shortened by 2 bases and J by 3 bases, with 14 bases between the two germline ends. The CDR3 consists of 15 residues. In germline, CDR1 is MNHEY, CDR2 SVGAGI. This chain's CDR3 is CASSYHVNGGYEQYF. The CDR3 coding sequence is TGTGCCAGCAGTTACCACGTTAACGGAGGCTACGAGCAGTACTTC.